This section outlines one T cell receptor beta chain sequence together with its context. The source of the sample is a study of regulatory T cells in long-lasting Graves disease. Stated time point: persistent/refractory GD, antithyroid drugs over 5 years with positive TRAb. Preparation of the TCR library used RNA extracted from PBMCs. The CDR3 is 14 residues long. Trimming shortened V by 4 bases and J by 5 bases, and 15 bases separated the two germline ends. Germline CDR1 SGHTS, CDR2 YDEGEE. Researchers made TCR beta libraries by using iRepertoire HTBI primers and running Arm-PCR on CDR3 regions. TCRdb reprocessed the multiplex PCR reads via MiXCR and lists one record per CDR3 protein. The sample contains about 290,000 distinct CDR3 sequences, roughly a fifth of which appear only once.

This TCR was recovered from a female donor with Graves disease. The chain uses TRBV5-8 and TRBJ2-5; D might be TRBD2 (6 bases). This specimen was peripheral blood mononuclear cells (PBMCs), taken when the disease was refractory, from a patient treated with antithyroid drugs. CDR3 protein: CASSRGGAGETQYF. The DNA of the CDR3 is TGTGCCAGCAGCCGCGGCGGGGCAGGGGAGACCCAGTACTTC.